This record looks at one TCR beta chain sequence and its context. Its antigen remains undetermined. Base qualities are missing; no much larger clone stands one base away. The entry originates in a study of graft-versus-host responses after intestinal transplantation (dated by TCRdb to the early 2020s). In terms of the full investigation: Multivisceral, liver-intestinal, or isolated intestinal transplants were received by the recipients. Every recipient was given anti-thymocyte globulin induction, then maintenance tacrolimus and steroids for about three years. Graft-versus-host and host-versus-graft alloreactive T cell clones were tracked in the graft, circulation and bone marrow after intestinal transplantation using bulk TCR-beta CDR3 sequencing. To identify alloreactive clones, pre-transplant mixed lymphocyte reaction products were sequenced and then compared with unstimulated pre-transplant donor and recipient T cells. The cohort enrolled about two dozen intestinal transplant recipients including one retransplant, and a few patients lacking pretransplant specimens were excluded. Donor T cell macrochimerism was defined as a peak of at least 4% donor T cells among recipient peripheral blood mononuclear cells. Rather than being sequenced by the commercial service, samples from three later patients were sequenced in-house on an Illumina MiSeq and processed with MiXCR. General conclusions and limits of the study: Conclusions were limited by the relatively low number and heterogeneity of intestinal transplant patients. Patients with donor T cell macrochimerism had high GvH to HvG T cell clonal ratios in their allografts. GvH clones were detected in recipient bone marrow, and some of these GvH clones were observed earlier in ileal mucosa or blood, consistent with an intestinal mucosal origin. Early after transplant, peak levels of circulating GvH clones were found to be associated with declines in HvG clones.

Measured from the cysteine to the phenylalanine, the CDR3 is 15 residues long. CDR3 DNA only is kept here, 45 bases in frame from base 1. V was cut back by 3 bases and J by 0 bases, leaving a gap of 8 bases between them. The germline V gene encodes CDR1 MNHEY and CDR2 SMNVEV (reference sequence). The library relied on the immunoSEQ multiplex PCR assay. For most patients, genomic DNA was isolated with the Qiagen DNeasy Blood and Tissue Kit and shipped frozen to Adaptive Biotechnologies for TCR sequencing. For most patients, genomic DNA was subjected to high-throughput TCR-beta CDR3 sequencing by Adaptive Biotechnologies. In the authors' own workflow: Adaptive's ImmunoSEQ software supplied the TCR sequencing data for more than 15 patients, while MiXCR and VDJtools were used to process a few other patients. To correct CD4 versus CD8 sorting errors, sequences present in both subsets at a frequency ratio below 5:1 were removed. CDR3 nucleotide sequences shared between donor and recipient were removed because their origin could not be assigned. To be classed as alloreactive, a clone needed at least 2-fold expansion over unstimulated cells and a minimum CFSE-low frequency of 0.002% (template counts) or 0.001% (read counts). Clones were considered mappable if detected in sequenced pre-transplant spleen, lymph node, or MLR CFSE-low populations of the donor or recipient. The cumulative frequency of alloreactive clones was calculated as a percentage of all sequences, weighted by copy number. Drawn from immuneACCESS, this table holds only the in-frame rearrangements with V and J called that TCRdb kept. Clones are partly lost; checked studies trace under half to an unresolved V gene and leave the rest unexplained. D and trimming come from the DNA, and the V and J calls and clone size come from that table. The sample includes 90,000 or so clones, with roughly 80% observed a single time. The ten largest make up approximately 0.84% of the sample.

The meaning of the sample's time point label: cells obtained before transplantation from donor or recipient. CD3+CD4+ and CD3+CD8+ populations were FACS-sorted from unstimulated pre-transplant donor and recipient cells taken from spleen or lymph nodes. This clonotype was obtained from a human donor who received an intestinal transplant. This specimen was unstimulated CD4+ T cells sorted from spleen or lymph node cells, taken before intestinal transplant. The V and J segments used are TRBV27 and TRBJ1-4; the D gene identity is not certain. The sequenced DNA is TGTGCCAGCAGTTTCCGAGTTGCAACTAATGAAAAACTGTTTTTT. It codes for CASSFRVATNEKLFF.